Sequencing of this T cell receptor (beta chain) was carried out in a study of shared clonotypes between healthy human individuals. A remark on this clone: Its antigen is unidentified.

The CDR3 consists of 14 residues. Trimming removed 4 bases at V and 2 bases at J, with 9 bases between. Per the germline V gene, CDR1 is KGHSY and CDR2 is FQNENV. Study-level findings and limits: It was the few donors that limited the genetic and exposure-history diversity represented. Among the subsets, naive ones generally showed larger estimated richness than memory ones.

Here immunoSEQ multiplex PCR was the method, and the copy in TCRdb shows in-frame clones only, minus some. The repertoire holds 950,000 to 1,300,000 clones, with 65% to 80% as singletons. The chain has TRBV16 and TRBJ1-3; D ambiguous. The sequencing input was memory CD4+ T cells sorted from blood. Documented subset: CD45RA-negative fraction. The sequence was obtained from a man aged 18-30 years in good health. The CDR3 DNA sequence: TGTGCCAGCAGCCTCAGCAGGCCTGGAAACACCATATATTTT. It translates to CASSLSRPGNTIYF.